Listed here is a single T cell receptor (beta chain). Its matching antigen is unknown. This entry comes from a study of T cell repertoires in cytomegalovirus infection. In the study overall: Researchers turned to recently identified HLA-C-restricted CMV epitopes as well as well-studied HLA-B-restricted ones.

Trimming took off 0 bases at V and 4 bases at J, with 14 bases between the two ends. The CDR3 is made up of 16 amino acids. CDR1 is ENHRY, CDR2 SYGVKD, per germline. TCRdb reprocessed the reads via MiXCR and lists one record per CDR3 protein. The table includes approximately 470,000 distinct CDR3 sequences, roughly 46% detected once. Notes on the study in general: Dominating the ex vivo response were TCR beta clonotypes that were CMV-specific and HLA-C-restricted.

The genes are TRBV10-3 and TRBJ2-3, with D hard to call. The sample consisted of cultured PBMCs, taken from culture after CMV antigen stimulation. This receptor was obtained from a human donor in good health (CMV status not recorded). Some clones in this sample may be carry-over from other donors' samples. The CDR3 sequence: CAISESDGRMADTQYF. CDR3 bases: TGTGCCATCAGTGAGTCTGACGGGCGGATGGCAGATACGCAGTATTTT.